The rows below give T cell receptor beta chains drawn from one sample of a study of radiation and T cells in renal cell carcinoma. The protocol was immunoSEQ multiplex PCR, while the TCRdb copy is restricted to in-frame clones and leaves out a portion. Of approximately 8,300 clones listed, roughly 50% are singletons. Specimen: tumor tissue, collected from a patient whose treatment included radiotherapy and nephrectomy. These receptors were obtained from a man aged 55 to 70 with renal cell carcinoma. Both conserved end residues are part of each CDR3. Fields, in order: clone size, V gene, D gene, J gene, CDR3 protein, CDR3 DNA. D genes are given only for firm matches. The listing skips clone size in some rows; elsewhere it reads once, few, many or a size class.

few	TRBV28	-	TRBJ2-7	CASSFPSSSRNEQYF	TGTGCCAGCAGTTTTCCATCCTCCTCGAGAAACGAGCAGTACTTC
few	TRBV4-1	TRBD1	TRBJ1-5	CASSLYRGGDQPQHF	TGCGCCAGCAGCCTTTACAGGGGAGGAGATCAGCCCCAGCATTTT
-	TRBV30	-	TRBJ1-2	CAWRLPRGDYDGYTF	TGTGCCTGGCGGCTACCAAGGGGGGATTATGATGGCTACACCTTC
-	TRBV5-4	-	TRBJ1-2	CASSLVQGYGYTF	TGTGCCAGCAGCTTGGTACAGGGCTATGGCTACACCTTC
-	TRBV7-9	TRBD2	TRBJ2-7	CASSSTSGSYEQYF	TGTGCCAGCAGCTCGACTAGCGGGAGTTACGAGCAGTACTTC
few	TRBV2	-	TRBJ2-3	CASALDWAIDTQYF	TGTGCCAGCGCTCTAGACTGGGCCATAGATACGCAGTATTTT
-	TRBV9	TRBD2	TRBJ2-1	CASSVAGAAGGLFKYNEQFF	TGTGCCAGCAGCGTAGCTGGTGCAGCGGGAGGACTCTTTAAGTACAATGAGCAGTTCTTC
-	TRBV29-1	-	TRBJ2-7	CSVVFPGAYEQYF	TGCAGCGTAGTATTCCCGGGAGCCTACGAGCAGTACTTC
-	TRBV29-1	TRBD1	TRBJ2-7	CSVEGTGASYEQYF	TGCAGCGTTGAAGGGACAGGAGCTTCCTACGAGCAGTACTTC
-	TRBV11-2	-	TRBJ2-5	CASSLRSAPPPQETQYF	TGTGCCAGCAGCTTACGTTCGGCTCCCCCGCCACAAGAGACCCAGTACTTC
-	TRBV28	-	TRBJ2-7	CASGWNGEQYF	TGTGCCAGCGGCTGGAACGGCGAGCAGTACTTC
few	TRBV5-6	-	TRBJ2-6	CASSLISGFSGANVLTF	TGTGCCAGCAGCTTGATTTCGGGGTTTTCTGGGGCCAACGTCCTGACTTTC
few	TRBV30	-	TRBJ2-7	CAWSVNREYLAGEQYF	TGTGCCTGGAGTGTAAATCGGGAGTACCTTGCAGGCGAGCAGTACTTC
-	TRBV6-1	-	TRBJ1-2	CASRRGEGNYGYTF	TGTGCCAGCAGGAGGGGCGAGGGGAACTATGGCTACACCTTC
-	TRBV2	-	TRBJ2-5	CASQSDSGAETQYF	TGTGCCAGCCAGTCCGATAGCGGAGCGGAGACCCAGTACTTC
once	TRBV7-2	TRBD1	TRBJ2-7	CASSQRTGTDYEQYF	TGTGCCAGCAGCCAAAGGACAGGGACGGACTACGAGCAGTACTTC
-	TRBV2	-	TRBJ2-7	CASSEGGHEQYF	TGTGCCAGCAGTGAAGGGGGCCACGAGCAGTACTTC
medium-sized	TRBV28	-	TRBJ2-7	CASSSGLEQYF	TGTGCCAGCAGTTCCGGACTCGAGCAGTACTTC
-	TRBV5-4	TRBD2	TRBJ2-7	CASSLARTGGLFEQYF	TGTGCCAGCAGCCTTGCAAGGACGGGAGGTTTGTTCGAGCAGTACTTC
-	TRBV30	-	TRBJ2-7	CAWSVLSGYSYEQYF	TGTGCCTGGAGTGTACTGAGCGGGTACTCCTACGAGCAGTACTTC
-	TRBV28	-	TRBJ2-7	CASSLSWDIYEQYF	TGTGCCAGCAGTTTATCCTGGGACATCTACGAGCAGTACTTC
-	TRBV5-4	TRBD2	TRBJ2-7	CASSLSSGSAYEQYF	TGTGCCAGCAGCTTATCCAGCGGGAGCGCCTACGAGCAGTACTTC
-	TRBV29-1	TRBD2	TRBJ2-1	CSVDLGLALYNEQFF	TGCAGCGTTGATTTGGGACTAGCGCTATACAATGAGCAGTTCTTC
-	TRBV9	-	TRBJ1-1	CASSVYRTVSMNTEAFF	TGTGCCAGCAGCGTATATCGGACAGTTAGTATGAACACTGAAGCTTTCTTT
-	TRBV7-2	-	TRBJ1-2	CASSLNYGYTF	TGTGCCAGCAGCTTGAACTATGGCTACACCTTC
-	TRBV29-1	-	TRBJ1-4	CSVETATNEKLFF	TGCAGCGTTGAAACTGCAACTAATGAAAAACTGTTTTTT
-	TRBV19	TRBD2	TRBJ2-7	CASTTSGGSYEQYF	TGTGCCAGTACCACTAGCGGGGGCTCCTACGAGCAGTACTTC
-	TRBV5-1	TRBD2	TRBJ2-7	CASSRGLAGQSSYEQYF	TGCGCCAGCAGCCGAGGACTAGCGGGCCAAAGCTCCTACGAGCAGTACTTC
-	TRBV7-2	TRBD2	TRBJ2-7	CASSFVSGSAYEQYF	TGTGCCAGCAGCTTTGTTAGCGGGAGTGCCTACGAGCAGTACTTC
-	TRBV9	-	TRBJ2-5	CASSERGGPLQETQYF	TGTGCCAGCAGCGAAAGGGGGGGGCCCCTCCAAGAGACCCAGTACTTC
-	TRBV28	-	TRBJ1-2	CASSLPGGSSGGYTF	TGTGCCAGCAGTCTGCCGGGGGGTTCCTCGGGTGGCTACACCTTC
-	TRBV7-9	TRBD2	TRBJ2-7	CASSSTSGRRYEQYF	TGTGCCAGCAGTTCCACTAGCGGGAGAAGGTACGAGCAGTACTTC
few	TRBV4-1	-	TRBJ2-7	CASSQNRGEQYF	TGCGCCAGCAGCCAAAACCGAGGCGAGCAGTACTTC
few	TRBV28	-	TRBJ1-2	CASRQSLAGPMGYTF	TGTGCCAGCAGACAAAGCCTTGCAGGGCCTATGGGCTACACCTTC
few	TRBV7-2	TRBD1	TRBJ1-1	CASSPTAGTGNTEAFF	TGTGCCAGCAGCCCGACCGCCGGGACAGGGAACACTGAAGCTTTCTTT
-	TRBV11-3	TRBD2	TRBJ2-1	CASSALAGVPNEQFF	TGTGCCAGCAGCGCTCTAGCGGGAGTCCCCAATGAGCAGTTCTTC
-	TRBV5-4	TRBD2	TRBJ2-3	CASSAGLAGGLDTQYF	TGTGCCAGCAGCGCGGGACTAGCGGGAGGGCTAGATACGCAGTATTTT
once	TRBV9	-	TRBJ1-1	CASSAMSAGTEAFF	TGTGCCAGCAGCGCGATGTCCGCGGGCACTGAAGCTTTCTTT
-	TRBV6-5	TRBD2	TRBJ2-7	CASRPGTSGPYEQYF	TGTGCCAGCAGACCCGGGACTAGCGGTCCCTACGAGCAGTACTTC
-	TRBV28	-	TRBJ1-1	CASSPPAVTTEAFF	TGTGCCAGCAGTCCACCAGCAGTGACCACTGAAGCTTTCTTT
once	TRBV29-1	TRBD2	TRBJ2-3	CSVVLAGALDTQYF	TGCAGCGTTGTTCTAGCGGGAGCGTTGGATACGCAGTATTTT
-	TRBV11-3	TRBD1	TRBJ2-3	CASSQRDRDTDTQYF	TGTGCCAGCTCCCAGAGGGACAGAGATACAGATACGCAGTATTTT
-	TRBV4-3	-	TRBJ2-7	CASSQDGQREQYF	TGCGCCAGCAGCCAAGATGGGCAGCGCGAGCAGTACTTC
-	TRBV19	-	TRBJ1-5	CASSINWGVSQPQHF	TGTGCCAGTAGTATAAATTGGGGGGTAAGTCAGCCCCAGCATTTT
few	TRBV7-2	-	TRBJ1-4	CASSLEGGFEKLFF	TGTGCCAGCAGCTTAGAGGGGGGATTTGAAAAACTGTTTTTT
few	TRBV4-2	TRBD2	TRBJ2-2	CASSQGKVRDYRTTGELFF	TGTGCCAGCAGCCAAGGGAAGGTAAGGGACTACAGGACCACCGGGGAGCTGTTTTTT
-	TRBV30	TRBD1	TRBJ1-5	CASSLRQGLNQPQHF	TGTGCCAGTAGTCTCCGACAGGGGCTTAATCAGCCCCAGCATTTT
-	TRBV27	-	TRBJ2-7	CASSLSPGRNYEQYF	TGTGCCAGCAGTTTATCCCCGGGGAGGAACTACGAGCAGTACTTC
-	TRBV28	-	TRBJ1-5	CASSLGGTNQPQHF	TGTGCCAGCAGTTTGGGAGGGACCAATCAGCCCCAGCATTTT
-	TRBV2	-	TRBJ1-3	CASSVRGGAGNTIYF	TGTGCCAGCAGTGTCAGAGGGGGGGCTGGAAACACCATATATTTT
-	TRBV18	TRBD1	TRBJ2-6	CASSRGTGPSGANVLTF	TGTGCCAGCTCACGGGGGACAGGGCCATCTGGGGCCAACGTCCTGACTTTC